This T cell receptor (beta chain) was captured by sequencing in a study of shared clonotypes between healthy human individuals. Study overall: The people who gave samples were two women and three men aged 18 to 49.

Participating donors were healthy, HIV-negative adults free of recent acute infections or vaccinations. TCRdb's copy holds only in-frame clones and misses some; the assay was immunoSEQ multiplex PCR. The data hold approximately 500,000 clones, with about 95% observed a single time. Whole-study findings and limits: Sampling covered nothing but blood. Tissue TCR repertoires likely differ from those found in blood.

This clone was detected only once. Its target is not known. The CDR3 length is 21 residues. The ends lost 1 base at V and 0 bases at J; junction bases unmatched: 16. CDR1 is MGHRA and CDR2 is YSYEKL in the germline V gene. This TCR was sampled from a woman aged 25 to 45 in good health. Sequencing used naive CD4+ T cells sorted from blood. The subset is: CD45RA+ positively selected. The V call is TRBV4-1, the J call TRBJ2-7, with 12 bases fitting TRBD2. The CDR3 DNA sequence: TGCGCCAGCAGCCAAGGGACATTAAGGACTAGCGGGAATTATAGCTCCTACGAGCAGTACTTC. It specifies CASSQGTLRTSGNYSSYEQYF.